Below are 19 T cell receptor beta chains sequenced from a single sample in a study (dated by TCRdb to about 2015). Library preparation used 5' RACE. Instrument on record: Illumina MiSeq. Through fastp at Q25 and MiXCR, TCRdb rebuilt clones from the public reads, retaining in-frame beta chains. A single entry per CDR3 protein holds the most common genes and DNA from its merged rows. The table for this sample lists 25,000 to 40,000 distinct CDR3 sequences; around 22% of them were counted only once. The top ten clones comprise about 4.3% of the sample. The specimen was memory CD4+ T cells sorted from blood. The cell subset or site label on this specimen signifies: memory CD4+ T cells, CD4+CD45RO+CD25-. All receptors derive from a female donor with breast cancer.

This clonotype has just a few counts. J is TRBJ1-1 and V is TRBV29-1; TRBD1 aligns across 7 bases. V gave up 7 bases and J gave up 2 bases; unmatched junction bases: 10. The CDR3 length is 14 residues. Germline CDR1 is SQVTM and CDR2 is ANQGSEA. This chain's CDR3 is CSAILTGKNTEAFF. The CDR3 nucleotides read TGCAGCGCAATACTGACAGGGAAAAACACTGAAGCTTTCTTT.

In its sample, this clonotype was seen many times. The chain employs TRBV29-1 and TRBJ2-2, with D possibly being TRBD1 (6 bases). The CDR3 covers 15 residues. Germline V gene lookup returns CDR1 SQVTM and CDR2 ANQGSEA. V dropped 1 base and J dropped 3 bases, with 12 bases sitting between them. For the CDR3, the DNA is TGCAGCGTTGAAGGTCCACAGGGATACACCGGGGAGCTGTTTTTT. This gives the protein CSVEGPQGYTGELFF.

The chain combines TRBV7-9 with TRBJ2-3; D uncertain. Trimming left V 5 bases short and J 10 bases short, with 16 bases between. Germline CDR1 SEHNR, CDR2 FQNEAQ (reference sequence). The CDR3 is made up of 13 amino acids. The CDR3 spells CASSPARPVSQYF. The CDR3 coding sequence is TGTGCCAGCAGCCCCGCGCGGCCAGTGTCGCAGTATTTT. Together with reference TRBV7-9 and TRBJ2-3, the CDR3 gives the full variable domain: DTGVSQNPRHKITKRGQNVTFRCDPISEHNRLYWYRQTLGQGPEFLTYFQNEAQLEKSRLLSDRFSAERPKGSFSTLEIQRTEQGDSAMYLCASSPARPVSQYFGPGTRLTVL.

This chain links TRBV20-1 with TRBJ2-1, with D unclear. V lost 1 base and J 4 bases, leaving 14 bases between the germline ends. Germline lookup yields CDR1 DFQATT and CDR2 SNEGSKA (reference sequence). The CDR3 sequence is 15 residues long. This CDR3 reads CSARASGYSYNEQFF. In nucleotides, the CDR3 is TGCAGTGCTAGAGCCTCTGGGTACAGTTACAATGAGCAGTTCTTC.

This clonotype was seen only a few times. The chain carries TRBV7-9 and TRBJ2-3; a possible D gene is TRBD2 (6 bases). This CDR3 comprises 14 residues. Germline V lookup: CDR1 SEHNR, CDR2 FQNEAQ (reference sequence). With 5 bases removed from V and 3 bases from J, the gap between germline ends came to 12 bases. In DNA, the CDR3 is TGTGCCAGCAGCGACGGGAGTGGGACAGATACGCAGTATTTT. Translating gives CASSDGSGTDTQYF. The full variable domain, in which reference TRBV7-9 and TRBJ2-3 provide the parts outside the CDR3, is DTGVSQNPRHKITKRGQNVTFRCDPISEHNRLYWYRQTLGQGPEFLTYFQNEAQLEKSRLLSDRFSAERPKGSFSTLEIQRTEQGDSAMYLCASSDGSGTDTQYFGPGTRLTVL.

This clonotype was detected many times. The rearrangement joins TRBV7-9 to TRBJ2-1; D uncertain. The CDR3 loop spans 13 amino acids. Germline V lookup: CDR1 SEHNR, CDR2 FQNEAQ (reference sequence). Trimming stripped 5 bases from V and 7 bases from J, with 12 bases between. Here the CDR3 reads CASSPPDRNEQFF. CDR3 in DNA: TGTGCCAGCAGCCCACCGGACCGAAATGAGCAGTTCTTC.

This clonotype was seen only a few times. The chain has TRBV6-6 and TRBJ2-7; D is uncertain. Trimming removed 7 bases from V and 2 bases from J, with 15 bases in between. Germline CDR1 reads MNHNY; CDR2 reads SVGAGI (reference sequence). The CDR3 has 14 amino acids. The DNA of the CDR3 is TGTGCCAGCACCCCCGGTGGCCTCACCTACGAGCAGTACTTC. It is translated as CASTPGGLTYEQYF.

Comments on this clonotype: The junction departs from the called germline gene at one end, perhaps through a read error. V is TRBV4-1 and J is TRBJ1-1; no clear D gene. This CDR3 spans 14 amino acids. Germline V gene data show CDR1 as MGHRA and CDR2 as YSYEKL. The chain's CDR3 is CANSQTPKNTEAFF. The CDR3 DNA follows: TGCGCCAACAGCCAAACGCCCAAGAACACTGAAGCTTTCTTT.

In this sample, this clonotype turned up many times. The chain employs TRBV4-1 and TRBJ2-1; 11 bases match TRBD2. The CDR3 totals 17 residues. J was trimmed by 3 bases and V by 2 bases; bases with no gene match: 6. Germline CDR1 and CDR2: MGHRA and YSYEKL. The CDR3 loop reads CASSQLTGTSGYNEQFF. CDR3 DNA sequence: TGCGCCAGCAGCCAACTAACCGGGACTAGCGGCTACAATGAGCAGTTCTTC.

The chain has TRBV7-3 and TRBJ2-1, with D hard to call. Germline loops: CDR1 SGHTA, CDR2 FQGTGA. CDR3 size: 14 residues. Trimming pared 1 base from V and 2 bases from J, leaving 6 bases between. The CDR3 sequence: CASSLNTPYNEQFF. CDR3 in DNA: TGTGCCAGCAGCTTAAACACCCCCTACAATGAGCAGTTCTTC.

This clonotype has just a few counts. In DNA, the CDR3 is TGCGCCAGCAGCCAAAGGACAGAGAGCTCCTACGAGCAGTACTTC. Translation gives CASSQRTESSYEQYF. This chain uses TRBV4-1 with TRBJ2-7, with D maybe TRBD1 (6 bases). The germline V gene encodes CDR1 MGHRA and CDR2 YSYEKL. V was cut by 2 bases and J by 0 bases, with 11 bases left in between. CDR3 size: 15 residues.

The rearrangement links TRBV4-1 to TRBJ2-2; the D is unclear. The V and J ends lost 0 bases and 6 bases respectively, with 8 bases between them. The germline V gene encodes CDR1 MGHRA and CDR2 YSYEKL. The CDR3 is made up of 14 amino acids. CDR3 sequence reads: CASSQDAGPGELFF. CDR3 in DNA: TGCGCCAGCAGCCAAGATGCCGGTCCCGGGGAGCTGTTTTTT.

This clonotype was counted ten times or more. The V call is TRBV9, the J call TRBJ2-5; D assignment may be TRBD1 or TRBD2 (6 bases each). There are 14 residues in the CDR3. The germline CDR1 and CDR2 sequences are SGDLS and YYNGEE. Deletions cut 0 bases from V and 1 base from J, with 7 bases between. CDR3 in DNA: TGTGCCAGCAGCGTAGAGGGGGGCCAAGAGACCCAGTACTTC. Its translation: CASSVEGGQETQYF.

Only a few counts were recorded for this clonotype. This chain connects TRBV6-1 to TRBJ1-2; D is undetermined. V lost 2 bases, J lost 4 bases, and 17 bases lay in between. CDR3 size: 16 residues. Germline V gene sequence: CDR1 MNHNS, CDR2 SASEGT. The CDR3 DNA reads TGTGCCAGCAGTGAAAGGAAGTCGGGCCGGCTCTATGGCTACACCTTC. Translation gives CASSERKSGRLYGYTF.

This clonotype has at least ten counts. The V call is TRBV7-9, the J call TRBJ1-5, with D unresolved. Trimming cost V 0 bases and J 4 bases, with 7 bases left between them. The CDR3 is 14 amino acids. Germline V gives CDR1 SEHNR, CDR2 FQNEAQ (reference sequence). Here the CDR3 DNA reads TGTGCCAGCAGCTTAGCAGGTTCGAATCAGCCCCAGCATTTT. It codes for CASSLAGSNQPQHF.

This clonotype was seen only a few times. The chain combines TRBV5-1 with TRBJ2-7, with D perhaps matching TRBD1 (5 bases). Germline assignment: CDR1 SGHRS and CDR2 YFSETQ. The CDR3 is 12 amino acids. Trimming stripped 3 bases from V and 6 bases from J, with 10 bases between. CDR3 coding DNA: TGCGCCAGCAGCTCAGGGAATGGCGAGCAGTACTTC. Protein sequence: CASSSGNGEQYF. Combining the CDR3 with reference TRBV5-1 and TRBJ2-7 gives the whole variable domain KAGVTQTPRYLIKTRGQQVTLSCSPISGHRSVSWYQQTPGQGLQFLFEYFSETQRNKGNFPGRFSGRQFSNSRSEMNVSTLELGDSALYLCASSSGNGEQYFGPGTRLTVT.

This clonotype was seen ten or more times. The CDR3 reads CSARAGTGGVGDTGELFF. The CDR3, as DNA: TGCAGTGCTAGAGCCGGGACAGGGGGTGTCGGGGACACCGGGGAGCTGTTTTTT. The chain carries TRBV20-1 and TRBJ2-2; 11 bases fit TRBD1. This CDR3 has 18 amino acids. Germline assignment: CDR1 DFQATT and CDR2 SNEGSKA (reference sequence). V trimming: 1 base; J trimming: 3 bases; junction bases outside the gene matches: 10.

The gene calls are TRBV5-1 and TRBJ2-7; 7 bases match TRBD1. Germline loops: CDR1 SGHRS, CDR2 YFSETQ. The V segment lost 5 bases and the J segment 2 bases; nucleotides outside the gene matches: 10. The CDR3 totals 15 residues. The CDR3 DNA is TGCGCCAGCAGTCCCGGACAGGCGGAGACCTACGAGCAGTACTTC. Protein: CASSPGQAETYEQYF.

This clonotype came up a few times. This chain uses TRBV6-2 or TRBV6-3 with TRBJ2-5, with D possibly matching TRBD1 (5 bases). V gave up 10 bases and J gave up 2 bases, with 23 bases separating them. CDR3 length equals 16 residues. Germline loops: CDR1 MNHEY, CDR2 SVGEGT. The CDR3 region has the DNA TGTGCCACCGCTAAGGCCCGACAGTTCAGGCAAGAGACCCAGTACTTC. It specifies CATAKARQFRQETQYF.